This is a list of T cell receptor beta chains from one sample in a study of T cells after posttransplantation cyclophosphamide. The method was immunoSEQ multiplex PCR; TCRdb's version includes in-frame clones alone and lacks a portion of them. There are 20,000 to 30,000 clones in the sample, none observed a single time. Source material: PBMCs. The receptors shown here come from a woman aged 45-65 years in good health, CMV-negative, and a related stem cell transplant donor. CDR3s include the opening cysteine and the closing phenylalanine or tryptophan. A D gene is named only where the DNA matches it firmly. Expanded clones get a size class; other rows say once, few or many, or leave the size out.

j_call,d_call,clone_size,v_call,cdr3_aa,cdr3_nt
TRBJ2-5,TRBD2,NA,TRBV4-1,CASSQDLAGGFKQYF,TGCGCCAGCAGCCAAGATTTGGCGGGGGGGTTCAAGCAGTACTTC
TRBJ2-5,NA,many,TRBV7-2,CASSVQGRQETQYF,TGTGCCAGCAGCGTACAGGGTAGGCAAGAGACCCAGTACTTC
TRBJ2-5,TRBD2,many,TRBV6-5,CASTPSGRSSETQYF,TGTGCCAGCACTCCAAGCGGGAGATCTTCTGAGACCCAGTACTTC
TRBJ2-7,TRBD1,many,TRBV18,CASSLGQGLYEQYF,TGTGCCAGCTCACTTGGACAGGGGCTCTACGAGCAGTACTTC
TRBJ1-5,TRBD1,many,TRBV2,CASSEPGQGTYQPQHF,TGTGCCAGCAGTGAGCCGGGACAGGGAACATACCAGCCCCAGCATTTT
TRBJ2-5,TRBD2,many,TRBV14,CASSPRTSGRDQETQYF,TGTGCCAGCAGCCCTCGGACTAGCGGGAGAGATCAAGAGACCCAGTACTTC
TRBJ2-2,NA,many,TRBV4-1,CASSQGQNTGELFF,TGCGCCAGCAGCCAAGGACAGAACACCGGGGAGCTGTTTTTT
TRBJ1-2,NA,many,TRBV12-5,CASGLMWDSPRFYGYTF,TGTGCTAGTGGTTTGATGTGGGACTCACCTCGGTTCTATGGCTACACCTTC
TRBJ2-5,TRBD2,NA,TRBV5-4,CASSQGTSGDGTQYF,TGTGCCAGCAGCCAAGGGACTAGCGGGGATGGGACCCAGTACTTC
TRBJ1-1,TRBD1,many,TRBV28,CASSSPDRVPPEAFF,TGTGCCAGCAGTTCCCCGGACAGGGTCCCCCCTGAAGCTTTCTTT
TRBJ2-5,TRBD1,many,TRBV29-1,CSALNRGLDQETQYF,TGCAGCGCACTAAACAGGGGCTTGGACCAAGAGACCCAGTACTTC
TRBJ2-6,TRBD2,many,TRBV7-9,CASSLSLAIDSGANVLTF,TGTGCCAGCAGCTTGTCACTAGCGATAGACTCTGGGGCCAACGTCCTGACTTTC
TRBJ2-4,TRBD1,many,TRBV4-3,CASSQDGQGKTPRYF,TGCGCCAGCAGCCAAGACGGACAGGGAAAGACCCCTAGGTACTTC
TRBJ2-1,NA,many,TRBV2,CASSEGNSGHEQFF,TGTGCCAGCAGTGAAGGGAATAGCGGTCATGAGCAGTTCTTC
TRBJ2-7,TRBD2,many,TRBV5-4,CASSSGTSRPYEQYF,TGTGCCAGCAGCTCTGGGACTAGTAGGCCCTACGAGCAGTACTTC
TRBJ2-1,NA,many,TRBV18,CASSPQRAEQFF,TGTGCCAGCTCACCGCAGAGGGCTGAGCAGTTCTTC
TRBJ1-1,NA,many,TRBV9,CASSVDPAEGEAFF,TGTGCCAGCAGCGTAGACCCCGCCGAGGGTGAAGCTTTCTTT
TRBJ1-1,TRBD1,many,TRBV7-3,CASSIGTGLSEAFF,TGTGCCAGCAGCATTGGGACAGGGTTGTCTGAAGCTTTCTTT
TRBJ2-3,TRBD2,many,TRBV6-6,CASSYPSGANTDTQYF,TGTGCCAGCAGTTACCCTAGCGGGGCGAACACAGATACGCAGTATTTT
TRBJ2-2,TRBD2,few,TRBV30,CARGLAGYGDTGELFF,TGTGCCCGAGGGCTAGCGGGATATGGGGACACCGGGGAGCTGTTTTTT
TRBJ1-1,NA,many,TRBV18,CASSPPLRGKNTEAFF,TGTGCCAGCTCACCTCCGTTGAGGGGGAAGAACACTGAAGCTTTCTTT
TRBJ1-1,NA,many,TRBV28,CASSRESTGTTEAFF,TGTGCCAGCAGTCGAGAATCTACCGGGACAACTGAAGCTTTCTTT
TRBJ2-3,TRBD2,many,TRBV12-5,CASGLGLAGVTSTDTQYF,TGTGCTAGTGGACTAGGACTAGCGGGGGTTACTAGCACAGATACGCAGTATTTT
TRBJ2-3,TRBD1,many,TRBV28,CASERQGATDTQYF,TGTGCCAGCGAACGACAGGGGGCGACAGATACGCAGTATTTT
TRBJ2-7,TRBD1,many,TRBV19,CASSMAGGNEQYF,TGTGCCAGTAGTATGGCAGGGGGCAACGAGCAGTACTTC
TRBJ2-1,NA,many,TRBV9,CASSVGAEQFF,TGTGCCAGCAGCGTAGGGGCTGAGCAGTTCTTC
TRBJ2-2,TRBD1,many,TRBV7-8,CASSPGTGANTGELFF,TGTGCCAGCAGCCCCGGGACAGGAGCGAACACCGGGGAGCTGTTTTTT
TRBJ2-3,NA,many,TRBV7-3,CASSLTPPGSTDTQYF,TGTGCCAGCAGCTTAACACCCCCCGGGAGCACAGATACGCAGTATTTT
TRBJ2-1,NA,many,TRBV5-4,CASSSVELVHEQFF,TGTGCCAGCAGCTCAGTAGAACTAGTTCATGAGCAGTTCTTC
TRBJ2-3,NA,many,TRBV2,CASSAGRDSIPQYF,TGTGCCAGCAGTGCCGGTCGGGACTCCATACCACAGTATTTT
TRBJ2-5,TRBD2,many,TRBV6-6,CASNQLASGTQYF,TGTGCCAGCAACCAACTAGCGTCCGGGACCCAGTACTTC
TRBJ2-1,NA,many,TRBV7-2,CASSLVSGVGGNEQFF,TGTGCCAGCAGCCTGGTGAGCGGGGTAGGGGGAAATGAGCAGTTCTTC
TRBJ2-7,NA,many,TRBV19,CASSIDSQASYEQYF,TGTGCCAGTAGTATAGATTCGCAGGCGAGCTACGAGCAGTACTTC
TRBJ2-5,TRBD2,many,TRBV7-3,CASSLRGGGLGVETQYF,TGTGCCAGCAGCTTAAGAGGGGGGGGACTAGGGGTAGAGACCCAGTACTTC
TRBJ1-4,NA,many,TRBV18,CASSPLMGNEKLFF,TGTGCCAGCTCCCCCTTGATGGGCAACGAAAAACTGTTTTTT
TRBJ2-4,NA,many,TRBV11-2,CASSGTGENIQYF,TGTGCCAGCAGCGGCACAGGAGAAAACATTCAGTACTTC
TRBJ2-3,NA,many,TRBV6-6,CASSWSRAGRTDTQYF,TGTGCCAGCAGTTGGTCCCGGGCGGGACGCACAGATACGCAGTATTTT
TRBJ2-3,TRBD1,NA,TRBV5-1,CASSISGTGADTQYF,TGCGCCAGCAGCATCTCCGGGACAGGGGCAGATACGCAGTATTTT
TRBJ1-1,TRBD1,many,TRBV6-6,CASSRGGASTEAFF,TGTGCCAGCAGTCGAGGGGGCGCGAGCACTGAAGCTTTCTTT
TRBJ1-1,NA,many,TRBV6-1,CASSRVGLGTEAFF,TGTGCCAGCAGTAGGGTGGGGCTGGGCACTGAAGCTTTCTTT
TRBJ1-1,TRBD1,many,TRBV11-2,CASSLDLAGGRGEAFF,TGTGCCAGCAGCTTAGATCTTGCAGGGGGCAGGGGTGAAGCTTTCTTT
TRBJ2-1,NA,many,TRBV7-3,CASSSVRGGYNEQFF,TGTGCCAGCAGCTCCGTGAGGGGGGGGTACAATGAGCAGTTCTTC
TRBJ2-7,TRBD2,many,TRBV28,CASSLPGRAGEQYF,TGTGCCAGCAGTTTGCCCGGGAGGGCTGGGGAGCAGTACTTC